The clone carrying this T cell receptor (beta chain) was picked up a small number of times. A universal primer site and UMIs were added as TCR cDNA was made by 5'RACE template switching. In TCRdb, the 5' RACE reads were re-called with MiXCR into one record per CDR3 protein. The sample includes roughly 150,000 distinct CDR3 sequences, more than 6.5% of them seen just once. The data originate from a study of T cells after yellow fever vaccination. Germline-derived CDR1 and CDR2 are DFQATT and SNEGSKA (reference sequence). V lost 6 bases to trimming and J lost 1 base; unmatched junction nucleotides: 10. The CDR3 consists of 16 residues.

The sequence derives from a man between 25 and 39 years old who received the YFV17D yellow fever vaccine. This sample comprised CD4+ T cells sorted from PBMCs, obtained 10 days after the yellow fever booster vaccination. V is TRBV20-1 and J is TRBJ2-7, with TRBD2 matching over 12 bases. CDR3 in amino acids: CSATGTSGRASYEQYF. The CDR3 nucleotides are TGCAGTGCCACCGGGACTAGCGGGCGCGCATCCTACGAGCAGTACTTC.